Each of the 12 T cell receptor beta chains below was sequenced from the same sample in a study of T cell changes during pregnancy in multiple sclerosis. Clones were sequenced by immunoSEQ multiplex PCR, and TCRdb holds only the in-frame ones, with some missing. The table shows about 75,000 clones, with around 92% occurring only once. Sequences were derived from peripheral blood, sampled in the first trimester of pregnancy. Receptor source: a female donor in good health, enrolled as a control in a pregnancy study.

This chain uses TRBV7-9 with TRBJ1-1; 9 positions match TRBD1. The germline V gene encodes CDR1 SEHNR and CDR2 FQNEAQ (reference sequence). The CDR3 covers 13 residues. The ends lost 4 bases at V and 4 bases at J; junction bases unmatched: 1. This CDR3 is CASSSQGATEAFF. The CDR3 DNA is TGTGCCAGCAGCTCACAGGGGGCCACTGAAGCTTTCTTT.

Comment on this clone: Relative to the germline gene, one junction end is altered; a read error may explain this. The chain joins TRBV28 to TRBJ2-3, with a weak D call TRBD1 (6 bases). The length of the CDR3 is 14 residues. CDR1 is MDHEN and CDR2 is SYDVKM in the germline V gene. The CDR3 is CASSLHRGTDTQYF. The DNA for the CDR3 is TGTGCTAGCAGTTTACACAGGGGCACAGATACGCAGTATTTT.

The chain has TRBV5-5 and TRBJ2-3; 9 nucleotides match TRBD1. Losses at the gene ends were 2 bases for V and 5 bases for J; bases not matched to a gene: 9. Germline assignment: CDR1 SGHKS and CDR2 YYEKEE (reference sequence). The CDR3 spans 16 residues. CDR3 in DNA: TGTGCCAGCAGCTTACCCAAAGGACAGGGGATAGATACGCAGTATTTT. Its translation: CASSLPKGQGIDTQYF.

This clone was counted only a few times. This chain joins TRBV2 and TRBJ2-1; TRBD2 aligns across 11 bases. Per the germline V gene, CDR1 is SNHLY and CDR2 is FYNNEI. This CDR3 is built from 17 residues. With 5 bases clipped from V and 7 bases from J, the junction kept 13 bases outside the gene matches. CDR3 DNA: TGTGCCAGCAGTTCCCCCACTAGCGGGGGAATGAAGAATGAGCAGTTCTTC. Translated: CASSSPTSGGMKNEQFF.

The CDR3 DNA reads TGTGCCAGCAGTTTAGCGGGAGGGGGACTAGGAGAGCAGTTCTTC. Translating gives CASSLAGGGLGEQFF. The chain carries TRBV27 and TRBJ2-1; TRBD2 agrees at 9 bases. V dropped 2 bases and J dropped 10; count of bases not matched to a gene: 9. Germline V gives CDR1 MNHEY, CDR2 SMNVEV (reference sequence). The CDR3 is 15 amino acids.

This clone appeared once. The chain is built from TRBV2 and TRBJ1-2; 7 bases line up with TRBD1. This CDR3 contains 15 residues. CDR1 and CDR2 (germline): SNHLY, FYNNEI. V gave up 7 bases and J gave up 2 bases; unmatched junction bases: 10. Written as DNA, the CDR3 is TGTGCCAGCACCCCTAACAGGGGCCGGAACTATGGCTACACCTTC. This codes for CASTPNRGRNYGYTF.

This chain connects TRBV7-2 to TRBJ2-7, with D maybe TRBD1 (5 bases). The V end was cut by 1 base, the J end by 6 bases, with 19 bases between. CDR1 is SGHTA and CDR2 is FQGNSA in the germline V gene. The CDR3 covers 16 residues. Written as DNA, the CDR3 is TGTGCCAGCAGCTTAGATAGGGGCTTCGGCTTATCCGAGCAGTACTTC. Amino acids: CASSLDRGFGLSEQYF.

The chain joins TRBV15 to TRBJ2-2; maybe TRBD2 (7 bases). The CDR3 extends over 16 amino acids. Trimming left V 1 base short and J 4 bases short, with 13 bases between. Germline values: CDR1 LNHNV, CDR2 YYDKDF (reference sequence). The DNA for the CDR3 is TGTGCCACCAGCAGAGCCGGGGGGCTGGGCACCGGGGAGCTGTTTTTT. Protein sequence: CATSRAGGLGTGELFF.

The chain couples TRBV5-1 to TRBJ2-2; D call uncertain. The germline V gene has CDR1 SGHRS and CDR2 YFSETQ. V lost 10 bases and J 2 bases, leaving 21 bases between the germline ends. CDR3 length: 16 amino acids. In DNA, the CDR3 is TGCGCCGGAGCCCCGGTGCCGCGATATAACACCGGGGAGCTGTTTTTT. Encoded protein: CAGAPVPRYNTGELFF.

This chain connects TRBV6-6 to TRBJ1-5; tentative D call: TRBD1 (5 bases). This CDR3 has 15 amino acids. V lost 6 bases, J lost 4 bases, and 16 bases lay in between. Per germline, CDR1 MNHNY and CDR2 SVGAGI (reference sequence). The CDR3 reads CASRAGTGGNQPQHF. The CDR3 coding sequence is TGTGCCAGCAGGGCCGGGACCGGAGGGAATCAGCCCCAGCATTTT.

The gene calls are TRBV7-9 and TRBJ2-1; a possible D gene is TRBD1 (6 bases). The V gene's germline CDR1 is SEHNR and CDR2 FQNEAQ (reference sequence). CDR3 length: 16 residues. Trimming shortened V by 3 bases and J by 6 bases, and 18 bases separated the two germline ends. This chain's CDR3 is CASSFEGGRGRNEQFF. The CDR3 coding sequence is TGTGCCAGCAGCTTCGAAGGGGGACGAGGCCGCAATGAGCAGTTCTTC. Full variable domain (missing parts from reference TRBV7-9 and TRBJ2-1): DTGVSQNPRHKITKRGQNVTFRCDPISEHNRLYWYRQTLGQGPEFLTYFQNEAQLEKSRLLSDRFSAERPKGSFSTLEIQRTEQGDSAMYLCASSFEGGRGRNEQFFGPGTRLTVL.

A word on this clone: The sample has other DNA sequences that encode this CDR3 too. V gene TRBV7-2 combines with J gene TRBJ2-7; TRBD1 might be the D (6 bases). V lost 5 bases to trimming and J lost 4 bases, with 9 bases between them. This CDR3 is built from 12 residues. Germline CDR1 is SGHTA and CDR2 is FQGNSA. CDR3 sequence reads: CASSATGYEQYF. CDR3 coding DNA: TGTGCCAGCAGCGCTACAGGGTACGAGCAGTACTTC.